A single sample gave rise to the 21 T cell receptor beta chains below, sequenced in a study of post-analysis software for immune sequencing data. Study observations and caveats: Included in a set of five TRBV segments more frequent in patients than controls were TRBV5-6, TRBV5-1 and TRBV20-1.

Their target antigens are unknown. Each TCR beta cDNA library carried unique molecular identifiers. Via MiXCR, TCRdb re-called the PCR reads, giving one row per CDR3 protein. The table lists under 200,000 distinct CDR3 sequences, 29% of them singletons. Sequences were obtained from blood. The receptors originated from a girl under 18 with multiple sclerosis.

This clonotype showed up many times. This sequence joins TRBV27 and TRBJ1-4, with D unclear. V gave up 2 bases and J gave up 4 bases, with 11 bases separating them. Per germline, CDR1 MNHEY and CDR2 SMNVEV (reference sequence). The CDR3 has 15 amino acids. This CDR3 reads CASSLTHPGNEKLFF. The CDR3 DNA is TGTGCCAGCAGTTTAACACACCCTGGTAATGAAAAACTGTTTTTT.

On this clonotype: A much bigger clone sits one base away, suggesting this may be a read error. This chain uses TRBV5-1 with TRBJ2-7; 9 positions agree with TRBD1. The CDR3 runs 15 residues. Looked up from germline, CDR1 is SGHRS and CDR2 is YFSETQ. In DNA, the CDR3 is TGCACCAGCAGCTTCCAGACAGGGGGAAACTACGAGCAGTACTTC. It yields the protein CTSSFQTGGNYEQYF.

In this sample, this clonotype turned up many times. The rearrangement links TRBV7-3 to TRBJ2-5; D tentatively reads TRBD1 or TRBD2 (6 bases each). CDR1 and CDR2 from the germline V gene are SGHTA and FQGTGA. V dropped 3 bases and J dropped 4 bases, with 15 bases sitting between them. The CDR3 totals 15 residues. DNA of the CDR3: TGTGCCAGCAGCTTCACGGCGGGACAAGGAGAGACCCAGTACTTC. Its protein is CASSFTAGQGETQYF.

CDR3 DNA sequence: TGTGCCAACCCTGGACGGTCGTTGAACACTGAAGCTTTCTTT. This sequence encodes CANPGRSLNTEAFF. This sequence joins TRBV2 and TRBJ1-1; no reliable D call. CDR3 size: 14 residues. Trimming took 10 bases from V and 0 from J, leaving 15 bases between them. Germline CDR1 is SNHLY and CDR2 is FYNNEI.

On this clonotype itself: One base away lies a much larger clone, so this may be a sequencing read error. The rearrangement joins TRBV10-2 to TRBJ2-5; no clear D gene. Looked up from germline, CDR1 is WSHSY and CDR2 is SAAADI. This CDR3 has 12 residues. CDR3 region: CTSSMGQETQYF. The CDR3 region has the DNA TGCACCAGCAGTATGGGACAAGAGACCCAGTACTTC.

The gene calls are TRBV15 and TRBJ1-1; 8 nucleotides agree with TRBD1. The junction had 8 bases not matched to a gene; V was cut back by 3 bases and J by 8 bases. The CDR3 has 14 amino acids. Germline lookup yields CDR1 LNHNV and CDR2 YYDKDF (reference sequence). CDR3 loop: CATSRGAGQAEAFF. The DNA of the CDR3 is TGTGCCACCAGCAGGGGAGCGGGACAGGCGGAAGCTTTCTTT.

This clonotype showed up many times. This rearrangement joins TRBV29-1 to TRBJ2-1; 7 bases are shared with TRBD2. Germline assignment: CDR1 SQVTM and CDR2 ANQGSEA. This CDR3 is 14 amino acids long. Trimming at V came to 7 bases and at J to 2 bases, leaving 8 bases not matched to a gene. The DNA for the CDR3 is TGCAGCGCCAAATGGGGGGGTCCCTACAATGAGCAGTTCTTC. Its protein is CSAKWGGPYNEQFF.

A remark on this clonotype: A read error is possible here, since a much larger clone lies one base away. The chain couples TRBV10-2 to TRBJ2-3; TRBD1 or TRBD2 may be the D gene (5 bases each). This CDR3 is built from 13 residues. Germline CDR1 WSHSY, CDR2 SAAADI. The CDR3 DNA is TGCGCCAGCAGTGAGCGGGGCACAGATGCGCAGTATTTT. Protein: CASSERGTDAQYF.

This chain joins TRBV5-1 and TRBJ1-2; D is uncertain. This CDR3 comprises 12 residues. With 4 bases removed from V and 2 bases from J, the gap between germline ends came to 6 bases. CDR1 and CDR2 (germline): SGHRS, YFSETQ. The CDR3 DNA reads TGCGCCAGCAGCCCGGAGAACTATGGCTACACCTTC. Its translation: CASSPENYGYTF. The full variable domain, with the rest looked up from reference TRBV5-1 and TRBJ1-2, is KAGVTQTPRYLIKTRGQQVTLSCSPISGHRSVSWYQQTPGQGLQFLFEYFSETQRNKGNFPGRFSGRQFSNSRSEMNVSTLELGDSALYLCASSPENYGYTFGSGTRLTVV.

Ten or more counts support this clonotype. Written as DNA, the CDR3 is TGTGCCAGCAGTTTATTTATCGGGCAGGGCGGAGGGGAGACCCAGTACTTC. Amino acid sequence: CASSLFIGQGGGETQYF. The chain couples TRBV12-3 or TRBV12-4 to TRBJ2-5; the D gene is possibly TRBD2 (6 bases). This CDR3 contains 17 residues. Deletions cut 2 bases from V and 5 bases from J, with 21 bases between.

This clonotype has a handful of counts. The V and J genes are TRBV28 and TRBJ2-1; no reliable D call. Germline V gives CDR1 MDHEN, CDR2 SYDVKM. Trimming pared 1 base from V and 5 bases from J, leaving 6 bases between. There are 13 residues in the CDR3. The CDR3 nucleotides read TGTGCCAGCAGTTTATTACAGAACAATGAGCAGTTCTTC. This encodes CASSLLQNNEQFF.

This clonotype was counted at least ten times. V and J are TRBV20-1 and TRBJ2-5; 8 bases are a match to TRBD1. The germline CDR1 and CDR2 sequences are DFQATT and SNEGSKA (reference sequence). The trim removed 0 bases at V and 4 bases at J, leaving 10 bases unmatched. This CDR3 comprises 16 residues. The CDR3 DNA follows: TGCAGTGCTAGAGAGAATCGACAGGGGAGGACAGAGACCCAGTACTTC. It encodes CSARENRQGRTETQYF.

This clonotype has just a few counts. This sequence joins TRBV7-2 and TRBJ2-3, with 13 nucleotides matching TRBD2. The germline V gene has CDR1 SGHTA and CDR2 FQGNSA. The CDR3 covers 17 residues. V was pared by 5 bases and J by 5 bases, with 10 bases of the junction left unmatched. This chain's CDR3 is CASSDPGTSGNVDTQYF. DNA of the CDR3: TGTGCCAGCAGCGACCCGGGGACTAGCGGGAATGTAGATACGCAGTATTTT. The full variable domain, in which reference TRBV7-2 and TRBJ2-3 provide the parts outside the CDR3, is GAGVSQSPSNKVTEKGKDVELRCDPISGHTALYWYRQSLGQGLEFLIYFQGNSAPDKSGLPSDRFSAERTGGSVSTLTIQRTQQEDSAVYLCASSDPGTSGNVDTQYFGPGTRLTVL.

With regard to this clonotype: A read error may produce the germline difference seen at one junction end. The chain combines TRBV18 with TRBJ1-2; 7 nucleotides agree with TRBD1. Germline CDR1 KGHSH, CDR2 LQKENI. The CDR3 contains 15 residues. DNA of the CDR3: TGTACCAGCTCCCAGAACAGGGGCCGGGAACATGGCTACACCTTC. Protein: CTSSQNRGREHGYTF.

The rearrangement uses TRBV6-2 or TRBV6-3 and TRBJ2-1, with D perhaps given as TRBD1 or TRBD2 (7 bases each). Trimming took off 6 bases at V and 8 bases at J, with 26 bases between the two ends. The CDR3 extends over 17 amino acids. Germline V gene data show CDR1 as MNHEY and CDR2 as SVGEGT. CDR3 bases: TGTGCCAGCAGCACCTTCCCAGGGGGGGGTGTGGGGCATGAGCAGTTCTTC. Its translation: CASSTFPGGGVGHEQFF.

The rearrangement uses TRBV5-1 and TRBJ2-2; D possibly uses TRBD1 or TRBD2 (5 bases each). Germline V gene lookup returns CDR1 SGHRS and CDR2 YFSETQ. The CDR3 is 12 residues long. V lost 4 bases and J 8 bases, leaving 9 bases between the germline ends. The CDR3 region has the DNA TGCGCCAGCAGCCGGGGACCAGGGGAGCTGTTTTTT. The encoded protein is CASSRGPGELFF. The variable domain in full, with the rest retrieved from reference TRBV5-1 and TRBJ2-2, is KAGVTQTPRYLIKTRGQQVTLSCSPISGHRSVSWYQQTPGQGLQFLFEYFSETQRNKGNFPGRFSGRQFSNSRSEMNVSTLELGDSALYLCASSRGPGELFFGEGSRLTVL.

The genes are TRBV5-6 and TRBJ1-3, with D possibly matching TRBD1 (5 bases). The V end was cut by 2 bases, the J end by 1 base, with 16 bases between. From germline, CDR1 is SGHDT and CDR2 YYEEEE. This CDR3 has 17 residues. The CDR3 coding sequence is TGTGCCAGCAGCTTATGGGACGGACGATATTCTGGAAACACCATATATTTT. It is translated as CASSLWDGRYSGNTIYF.

Concerning this clonotype itself: This may be a read error, as it is one base from a much larger clone. The chain joins TRBV5-1 to TRBJ2-7, with no clear D. CDR1 is SGHRS and CDR2 is YFSETQ in the germline V gene. The CDR3 sequence is 12 residues long. Trimming took off 3 bases at V and 5 bases at J, with 9 bases between the two ends. CDR3 amino acids: CASSSPEDEQYF. CDR3 DNA: TGCGCCAGCAGCTCGCCAGAAGACGAGCAGTACTTC. The full variable domain, with the rest looked up from reference TRBV5-1 and TRBJ2-7, is KAGVTQTPRYLIKTRGQQVTLSCSPISGHRSVSWYQQTPGQGLQFLFEYFSETQRNKGNFPGRFSGRQFSNSRSEMNVSTLELGDSALYLCASSSPEDEQYFGPGTRLTVT.

In the case of this clonotype: One base away lies a much larger clone, so this may be a sequencing read error. The V call is TRBV29-1, the J call TRBJ2-1; D call uncertain. The CDR3 loop spans 11 amino acids. Trimming cost V 6 bases and J 8 bases, with 11 bases left between them. Germline CDR1 SQVTM, CDR2 ANQGSEA. CDR3 region: CSVLGTHEQFF. The CDR3 bases are TGCAGCGTCTTAGGCACCCATGAGCAGTTCTTC.

The chain uses TRBV20-1 and TRBJ1-1; the D is unclear. From germline, CDR1 is DFQATT and CDR2 SNEGSKA (reference sequence). V lost 0 bases and J 3 bases, leaving 8 bases between the germline ends. The CDR3 covers 13 residues. In DNA, the CDR3 is TGCAGTGCTAGAGATGTGGGTCACACTGAAGCTTTCTTT. This codes for CSARDVGHTEAFF.

This clonotype has only a few counts. At one end the junction does not follow the germline gene, possibly because of a read error. The V and J genes are TRBV7-8 and TRBJ2-3; D remains ambiguous. This CDR3 contains 14 residues. Looked up from germline, CDR1 is SGHVS and CDR2 is FQNEAQ. CDR3 protein: CASSPRARTDTRYF. The DNA for the CDR3 is TGTGCCAGCAGCCCCCGGGCCCGCACAGATACGCGGTATTTT.